The rows below give T cell receptor beta chains drawn from one sample of a study of CD8 T cells in Susac syndrome. From the immunoSEQ multiplex PCR reads, TCRdb called clonotypes with MiXCR, one entry per CDR3 protein. The repertoire includes 100,000 to 150,000 distinct CDR3 sequences, about 93% of them detected once, and over 0.2% sits in the top ten. Input material: CD8+ T cells from PBMCs. Receptors were obtained from a human donor with Susac syndrome. Both conserved end residues are part of each CDR3. A D gene is named only where the DNA matches it firmly. Not all rows give a size; the values are once, few, many and, for expanded clones, a class.

V: TRBV5-1
size: NA
J: TRBJ2-2
D: NA
DNA: TGCGCCAGCAGCTTGAGTTGGCCGAACACCGGGGAGCTGTTTTTT
CDR3: CASSLSWPNTGELFF

V: TRBV4-3
size: NA
J: TRBJ1-1
D: NA
DNA: TGCGCCAGCAGCCAAGAGTGGAGGAAGTTATTGAACACTGAAGCTTTCTTT
CDR3: CASSQEWRKLLNTEAFF

V: TRBV3-1
size: NA
J: TRBJ2-2
D: TRBD2
DNA: TGTGCCAGCAGCCAAGGGGGACTAGCGGGAGACGACACCGGGGAGCTGTTTTTT
CDR3: CASSQGGLAGDDTGELFF

V: TRBV19
size: NA
J: TRBJ1-1
D: NA
DNA: TGTGCCAGTAGTATACCGGGGATCGAAACTGAAGCTTTCTTT
CDR3: CASSIPGIETEAFF

V: TRBV7-2
size: NA
J: TRBJ1-1
D: NA
DNA: TGTGCCAGCAGCCATATTTACGACCGGGAAGCTTTCTTT
CDR3: CASSHIYDREAFF

V: TRBV7-9
size: NA
J: TRBJ2-2
D: NA
DNA: TGTGCCAGCAGCTTCGGTGACTATGCGAACACCGGGGAGCTGTTTTTT
CDR3: CASSFGDYANTGELFF

V: TRBV20-1
size: NA
J: TRBJ2-1
D: TRBD2
DNA: TGCAGTGCCGTTAGCGGGGAGAGCTCCTACAATGAGCAGTTCTTC
CDR3: CSAVSGESSYNEQFF

V: TRBV3-1
size: NA
J: TRBJ2-5
D: TRBD2
DNA: TGTGCCAGCAGCCAAGATGGGACTAGCGGCCAAGAGACCCAGTACTTC
CDR3: CASSQDGTSGQETQYF

V: TRBV7-9
size: NA
J: TRBJ1-4
D: TRBD1
DNA: TGTGCCAGCAGCCCCGACAGGGGGAATGAAAAACTGTTTTTT
CDR3: CASSPDRGNEKLFF

V: TRBV7-9
size: once
J: TRBJ1-4
D: NA
DNA: TGTGCCAGCAGCTTCCCCCCACCTCTAGAAAAACTGTTTTTT
CDR3: CASSFPPPLEKLFF

V: TRBV27
size: NA
J: TRBJ2-7
D: TRBD2
DNA: TGTGCCAGCAGACTAACTAGCGGGGGGGCCTCGGAGCAGTACTTC
CDR3: CASRLTSGGASEQYF

V: TRBV28
size: NA
J: TRBJ2-3
D: TRBD1
DNA: TGTGCCAGCAGTTACAGCCGGGACAGGCCCCCAGATACGCAGTATTTT
CDR3: CASSYSRDRPPDTQYF

V: TRBV12-3/TRBV12-4
size: NA
J: TRBJ2-1
D: TRBD1
DNA: TGTGCCAGCCTTTACTGGACAGGGGAGAATGAGCAGTTCTTC
CDR3: CASLYWTGENEQFF

V: TRBV24-1
size: NA
J: TRBJ2-3
D: NA
DNA: TGTGCCACCAGTTCCTCTAGCACAGATACGCAGTATTTT
CDR3: CATSSSSTDTQYF

V: TRBV13
size: NA
J: TRBJ1-3
D: NA
DNA: TGTGCCAGCAGCTTAGGCCTGGGCAGGGCCTCTGGAAACACCATATATTTT
CDR3: CASSLGLGRASGNTIYF

V: TRBV12-3/TRBV12-4
size: NA
J: TRBJ2-7
D: TRBD1
DNA: TGTGCCAGCAGTGCCGGGACAGCCGACTACGAGCAGTACTTC
CDR3: CASSAGTADYEQYF

V: TRBV30
size: NA
J: TRBJ2-1
D: NA
DNA: TGTGCCTGGAGTGAATTGACAGGAGGGAGCAATGAGCAGTTCTTC
CDR3: CAWSELTGGSNEQFF

V: TRBV9
size: NA
J: TRBJ2-7
D: NA
DNA: TGTGCCTCCGGGCCGGGGGTCTCCTACGAGCAGTACTTC
CDR3: CASGPGVSYEQYF

V: TRBV25-1
size: NA
J: TRBJ1-1
D: NA
DNA: TGTGCCAGCAGTGAAGACAGGAACACTGAAGCTTTCTTT
CDR3: CASSEDRNTEAFF

V: TRBV29-1
size: NA
J: TRBJ1-3
D: NA
DNA: TGCAGCGCCGAAGGTAGCGACAGACCGTTTATATATTTT
CDR3: CSAEGSDRPFIYF

V: TRBV18
size: once
J: TRBJ2-3
D: NA
DNA: TGTGCCAGCTCACCATCCTCCCCAGCTAGCACAGATACGCAGTATTTT
CDR3: CASSPSSPASTDTQYF

V: TRBV3-1
size: NA
J: TRBJ1-4
D: TRBD1
DNA: TGTGCCAGCAGCCAAGAGGGACAGAGGAATGAAAAACTGTTTTTT
CDR3: CASSQEGQRNEKLFF

V: TRBV4-1
size: NA
J: TRBJ2-7
D: TRBD2
DNA: TGCGCCAGCAGCCAAGACCCTAGCGGCCCCTACGAGCAGTACTTC
CDR3: CASSQDPSGPYEQYF

V: TRBV4-1
size: NA
J: TRBJ2-1
D: NA
DNA: TGCGCCAGCAGCCAAGAGTCGACCCTATTCGGTGAGCAGTTCTTC
CDR3: CASSQESTLFGEQFF

V: TRBV30
size: NA
J: TRBJ1-1
D: NA
DNA: TGTGCCTGGAGTGAACAGGTGAACACTGAAGCTTTCTTT
CDR3: CAWSEQVNTEAFF

V: TRBV30
size: NA
J: TRBJ2-3
D: NA
DNA: TGTGCCTGGGGGGGAACAGTTTGGGGCACAGATACGCAGTATTTT
CDR3: CAWGGTVWGTDTQYF

V: TRBV4-3
size: NA
J: TRBJ2-5
D: TRBD2
DNA: TGCGCCAGCAGCCCCACTAGCGGATTCCAAGAGACCCAGTACTTC
CDR3: CASSPTSGFQETQYF

V: TRBV5-1
size: NA
J: TRBJ1-4
D: NA
DNA: TGCGCCAGCAAGGGCGATGAAAAACTGTTTTTT
CDR3: CASKGDEKLFF

V: TRBV12-3/TRBV12-4
size: NA
J: TRBJ2-1
D: TRBD2
DNA: TGTGCCAGCAGTCGGGACTACTCCAATGAGCAGTTCTTC
CDR3: CASSRDYSNEQFF

V: TRBV27
size: few
J: TRBJ2-3
D: NA
DNA: TGTGCCAGCAGTTTATCGACTGGGGATACGCAGTATTTT
CDR3: CASSLSTGDTQYF

V: TRBV29-1
size: NA
J: TRBJ1-1
D: NA
DNA: TGCAGCGTTGAAGGGTGGCAGGACAACACTGAAGCTTTCTTT
CDR3: CSVEGWQDNTEAFF

V: TRBV28
size: NA
J: TRBJ2-4
D: NA
DNA: TGTGCCAGCAGGCCGGGACCTCGTAGAGGCATTCAGTACTTC
CDR3: CASRPGPRRGIQYF

V: TRBV29-1
size: NA
J: TRBJ1-2
D: NA
DNA: TGCAGCGTTGAAAGCGGGGGACCTAACTATGGCTACACCTTC
CDR3: CSVESGGPNYGYTF

V: TRBV13
size: NA
J: TRBJ2-2
D: NA
DNA: TGTGCCAGCAGCCGTATTAGCGGAAACACCGGGGAGCTGTTTTTT
CDR3: CASSRISGNTGELFF

V: TRBV9
size: NA
J: TRBJ2-2
D: NA
DNA: TGTGCCAGCAGCGTAGTTGGCGGGGAGCTGTTTTTT
CDR3: CASSVVGGELFF

V: TRBV4-3
size: few
J: TRBJ2-7
D: NA
DNA: TGCGCCAGCAGCCAAGAACAGGAATTAGGCTACGAGCAGTACTTC
CDR3: CASSQEQELGYEQYF

V: TRBV28
size: NA
J: TRBJ2-7
D: NA
DNA: TGTGCCAGCACCCTGGGCGTCTACGAGCAGTACTTC
CDR3: CASTLGVYEQYF

V: TRBV7-9
size: NA
J: TRBJ2-1
D: TRBD2
DNA: TGTGCCAGCAGCTTACTAGCGGGAGGGTCCTACAATGAGCAGTTCTTC
CDR3: CASSLLAGGSYNEQFF

V: TRBV4-3
size: NA
J: TRBJ1-1
D: TRBD1
DNA: TGCGCCAGCAGCCAAGATAGACAGGGGGGAGCTTTCTTT
CDR3: CASSQDRQGGAFF

V: TRBV30
size: few
J: TRBJ1-5
D: TRBD1
DNA: TGTGCCTGGAGTGTTGTACAGGGGGCAGCGCAGCCCCAGCATTTT
CDR3: CAWSVVQGAAQPQHF

V: TRBV27
size: NA
J: TRBJ1-5
D: NA
DNA: TGTGCCAGCAGTTTTCTAGGGGAGCTTTCCCAGCCCCAGCATTTT
CDR3: CASSFLGELSQPQHF

V: TRBV6-6
size: once
J: TRBJ2-3
D: NA
DNA: TGTGCCAGCGGTCGGACAGCCAGCACAGATACGCAGTATTTT
CDR3: CASGRTASTDTQYF

V: TRBV30
size: NA
J: TRBJ2-2
D: TRBD1
DNA: TGTGCCTGGAGCTTTATTGGGACAGCCCCCGGGGAGCTGTTTTTT
CDR3: CAWSFIGTAPGELFF

V: TRBV30
size: NA
J: TRBJ1-2
D: NA
DNA: TGTGCCTGGATTTCTAGGGCAGTATATGGCTACACCTTC
CDR3: CAWISRAVYGYTF

V: TRBV9
size: NA
J: TRBJ2-3
D: NA
DNA: TGTGCCAGCAGCGTAGAACTGATTGCAGATACGCAGTATTTT
CDR3: CASSVELIADTQYF

V: TRBV30
size: once
J: TRBJ1-1
D: NA
DNA: TGTGCCTGGAGGGGGATTTTGGACACTGAAGCTTTCTTT
CDR3: CAWRGILDTEAFF

V: TRBV15
size: NA
J: TRBJ2-7
D: NA
DNA: TGTGCCACCAGCAGCCCGTCGGAGGGTGACTACGAGCAGTACTTC
CDR3: CATSSPSEGDYEQYF

V: TRBV4-1
size: NA
J: TRBJ1-2
D: NA
DNA: TGCGCCAGCAGCCCGGCCAATGTTAACTATGGCTACACCTTC
CDR3: CASSPANVNYGYTF

V: TRBV9
size: NA
J: TRBJ2-3
D: NA
DNA: TGTGCCAGCAGCGTAGCTTCGGGGAGCACAGATACGCAGTATTTT
CDR3: CASSVASGSTDTQYF

V: TRBV12-3/TRBV12-4
size: NA
J: TRBJ2-1
D: TRBD1
DNA: TGTGCCAGCAGGGGACAGGGGACCCGCAATGAGCAGTTCTTC
CDR3: CASRGQGTRNEQFF

V: TRBV9
size: NA
J: TRBJ1-3
D: NA
DNA: TGTGCCAGCAGCGTAGGCGGGACCGAAGGAAACACCATATATTTT
CDR3: CASSVGGTEGNTIYF

V: TRBV3-1
size: NA
J: TRBJ2-7
D: NA
DNA: TGTGCCAGCAGCCCTGGGGGGCTCCTCGGCGAGCAGTACTTC
CDR3: CASSPGGLLGEQYF